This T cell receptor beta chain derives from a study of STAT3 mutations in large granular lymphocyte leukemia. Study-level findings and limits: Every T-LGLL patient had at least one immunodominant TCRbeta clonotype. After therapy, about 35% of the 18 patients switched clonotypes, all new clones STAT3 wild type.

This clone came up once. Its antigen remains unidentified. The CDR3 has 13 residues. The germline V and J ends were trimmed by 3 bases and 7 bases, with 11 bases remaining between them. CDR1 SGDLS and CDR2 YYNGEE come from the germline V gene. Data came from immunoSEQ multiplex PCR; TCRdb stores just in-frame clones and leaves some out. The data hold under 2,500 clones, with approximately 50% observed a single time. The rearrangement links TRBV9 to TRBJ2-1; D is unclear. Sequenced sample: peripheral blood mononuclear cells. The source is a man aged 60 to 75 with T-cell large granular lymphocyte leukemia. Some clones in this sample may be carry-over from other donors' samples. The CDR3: CASSGIYGNEQFF. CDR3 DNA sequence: TGTGCCAGCAGCGGAATATATGGGAATGAGCAGTTCTTC.